This T cell receptor beta chain is drawn from a study of blood T cells in healthy people across ages. Isolating PBMCs gave at least 6.5 million of these cells per sample. Findings and limits, study-wide: Naive and antigen-experienced cells could not be conclusively compared, given unsorted PBMCs.

Using a J-beta primer mix together with a sample-barcoded 5' primer, a second PCR was run for roughly 7 to 11 cycles. Per-sample output comprised a minimum of 2.5 million paired-end reads containing CDR3. TCRdb fed the 5' RACE reads into MiXCR, producing one record per CDR3 protein. The sample lists 600,000 or so distinct CDR3 sequences; about 30% were seen once. Remarks on this clonotype: Its cognate antigen is unknown. A much larger clonotype is one base distant, so this may be a read error.

Germline values: CDR1 DFQATT, CDR2 SNEGSKA (reference sequence). CDR3 length: 14 residues. The source material was blood. The rearrangement uses TRBV20-1 and TRBJ2-5; 11 nucleotides agree with TRBD1. The last part of the DNA fits TRBJ2-7 better; the J call may be wrong. The TCR sequence derives from a woman older than 75 in good health. The CDR3 sequence: CSARVGTGGYEQYF. CDR3 DNA: TGCAGTGCTAGAGTAGGGACAGGGGGCTACGAGCAGTACTTC.